Each of the 24 T cell receptor beta chains below was sequenced from the same sample in a study of shared clonotypes between healthy human individuals. Data came from immunoSEQ multiplex PCR; TCRdb stores just in-frame clones and leaves some out. The table lists 2,500,000 or so clones, more than 90% of them singletons. Source material: naive CD4+ T cells sorted from blood. Described subset: CD45RA+ positively selected. The receptor source for this set is a man in his late teens or twenties in good health.

This sequence joins TRBV6-1 and TRBJ1-1, with D perhaps TRBD1 (6 bases). This CDR3 has 13 amino acids. Between the trimmed V and J ends, which lost 11 bases and 3 bases, there was a span of 16 bases. The germline V gene has CDR1 MNHNS and CDR2 SASEGT. This chain's CDR3 is CASRGGTYTEAFF. The DNA for the CDR3 is TGTGCCTCTAGGGGGGGGACCTACACTGAAGCTTTCTTT.

This clone was recorded only once. Other DNA variants within this sample encode the same CDR3. V is TRBV6-1 and J is TRBJ1-3, with D uncertain. The germline V gene encodes CDR1 MNHNS and CDR2 SASEGT. V shed 0 bases and J shed 4 bases, with 10 bases lying between them. This CDR3 has 15 residues. The chain's CDR3 is CASSEAGSSGNTIYF. CDR3 nucleotide sequence: TGTGCCAGCAGTGAAGCCGGGTCCTCCGGAAACACCATATATTTT.

The gene calls are TRBV30 and TRBJ2-1; D not resolved. V was clipped by 3 bases and J by 12 bases, with 12 bases between them. This CDR3 contains 11 residues. Germline values: CDR1 GTSNPN, CDR2 SVGIG (reference sequence). CDR3 loop: CAWSPGVGQFF. In nucleotides, the CDR3 is TGTGCCTGGAGCCCCGGTGTTGGGCAGTTCTTC. The full variable domain, with the rest looked up from reference TRBV30 and TRBJ2-1, is SQTIHQWPATLVQPVGSPLSLECTVEGTSNPNLYWYRQAAGRGLQLLFYSVGIGQISSEVPQNLSASRPQDRQFILSSKKLLLSDSGFYLCAWSPGVGQFFGPGTRLTVL.

The chain joins TRBV7-2 to TRBJ1-1; D is unclear. The CDR3 covers 16 residues. Trimming cost V 1 base and J 4 bases, with 16 bases left between them. From germline, CDR1 is SGHTA and CDR2 FQGNSA. CDR3 coding DNA: TGTGCCAGCAGCTTAGGATCGGGATCTTTATCCACTGAAGCTTTCTTT. This codes for CASSLGSGSLSTEAFF. Using reference TRBV7-2 and TRBJ1-1 for the parts outside the CDR3, the full variable domain is GAGVSQSPSNKVTEKGKDVELRCDPISGHTALYWYRQSLGQGLEFLIYFQGNSAPDKSGLPSDRFSAERTGGSVSTLTIQRTQQEDSAVYLCASSLGSGSLSTEAFFGQGTRLTVV.

The chain uses TRBV5-6 and TRBJ2-2, with 7 bases matching TRBD1. CDR1 and CDR2 (germline): SGHDT, YYEEEE. This CDR3 spans 16 amino acids. With V trimmed by 2 bases and J by 5 bases, 9 bases remained unmatched. DNA for the CDR3: TGTGCCAGCAGCTTTGAAGGGGGCAAGAAGACCGGGGAGCTGTTTTTT. Amino acid sequence: CASSFEGGKKTGELFF.

The chain links TRBV19 to TRBJ2-2; weak D call: TRBD2 (5 bases). The CDR3 sequence is 13 residues long. Germline CDR1 LNHDA, CDR2 SQIVND (reference sequence). V was pared by 10 bases and J by 0 bases, with 9 bases between. The CDR3 coding sequence is TGTGCCACCCGGGATACGAACACCGGGGAGCTGTTTTTT. Translated: CATRDTNTGELFF.

The chain uses TRBV28 and TRBJ2-7; D is possibly TRBD1 (6 bases). CDR3 length: 15 amino acids. Germline V gene data show CDR1 as MDHEN and CDR2 as SYDVKM. Trimming removed 6 bases at V and 4 bases at J, with 19 bases between. The CDR3 sequence is CASRLTGTPAYEQYF. DNA for the CDR3: TGTGCCAGCAGGCTGACCGGGACACCTGCTTACGAGCAGTACTTC.

The V gene is TRBV19, the J gene TRBJ2-4; D is unclear. V was pared by 3 bases and J by 8 bases, with 20 bases between. This CDR3 has 16 amino acids. Germline V CDR1 and CDR2: LNHDA, SQIVND (reference sequence). The CDR3 DNA is TGTGCCAGTAGTATCCCCAGCACAGAATCCCAGTACATTCAGTACTTC. It is translated as CASSIPSTESQYIQYF.

The chain recombines TRBV18 with TRBJ1-6; D is perhaps TRBD1 (5 bases). Trimming pared 5 bases from V and 6 bases from J, leaving 14 bases between. Germline assignment: CDR1 KGHSH and CDR2 LQKENI. There are 15 residues in the CDR3. CDR3 sequence (DNA): TGTGCCAGCTCATTGCTTGGGGGAGGTAATTCACCCCTCCACTTT. The encoded protein is CASSLLGGGNSPLHF.

This chain links TRBV9 with TRBJ2-5; D is uncertain. Germline-derived CDR1 and CDR2 are SGDLS and YYNGEE. Trimming took off 0 bases at V and 4 bases at J, with 10 bases between the two ends. The CDR3 is 14 residues long. The CDR3: CASSVAAISETQYF. The CDR3 DNA sequence: TGTGCCAGCAGCGTAGCGGCGATCTCAGAGACCCAGTACTTC.

This clone was counted a single time. The CDR3 coding sequence is TGTGCCAGCGGGTACGGACAGGCTACACCAACGGCGCAGTACTTC. Its protein product is CASGYGQATPTAQYF. V and J are TRBV28 and TRBJ2-7; 7 nucleotides agree with TRBD1. J gave up 9 bases and V 8 bases, and 19 bases lay outside the gene matches. The CDR3 has 15 residues. Germline-derived CDR1 and CDR2 are MDHEN and SYDVKM.

About this clone itself: Other nucleotide sequences in the sample specify the same CDR3. The rearrangement uses TRBV9 and TRBJ2-2; TRBD2 matches 9 bases. The CDR3 consists of 16 residues. The trim removed 0 bases at V and 3 bases at J, leaving 3 bases unmatched. The germline gives CDR1 SGDLS, CDR2 YYNGEE. CDR3 protein: CASSVAAGGYTGELFF. As DNA, the CDR3 is TGTGCCAGCAGCGTAGCAGCGGGGGGATACACCGGGGAGCTGTTTTTT. Full variable domain (missing parts from reference TRBV9 and TRBJ2-2): DSGVTQTPKHLITATGQRVTLRCSPRSGDLSVYWYQQSLDQGLQFLIQYYNGEERAKGNILERFSAQQFPDLHSELNLSSLELGDSALYFCASSVAAGGYTGELFFGEGSRLTVL.

This chain links TRBV5-5 with TRBJ1-2, with D possibly being TRBD1 (5 bases). The V gene lost 1 base and the J gene lost 0 bases, with 16 bases spanning the gap. CDR3 length equals 17 residues. Germline CDR1 reads SGHKS; CDR2 reads YYEKEE (reference sequence). This chain's CDR3 is CASSLLTVVYSNYGYTF. In DNA form, the CDR3 reads TGTGCCAGCAGCTTGTTGACAGTAGTATATTCTAACTATGGCTACACCTTC.

In its sample, this clone was seen once. The gene calls are TRBV29-1 and TRBJ2-1; possible D gene TRBD1, 5 bases. The CDR3 length is 11 residues. Germline assignment: CDR1 SQVTM and CDR2 ANQGSEA. The germline V and J ends were trimmed by 0 bases and 15 bases, with 12 bases remaining between them. Written as DNA, the CDR3 is TGCAGCGTTGAAGATCTAGGTCAGGGGTTCTTC. This codes for CSVEDLGQGFF.

This sequence joins TRBV30 and TRBJ1-3; 9 bases agree with TRBD1. V lost 4 bases to trimming and J lost 7 bases; unmatched junction nucleotides: 14. The CDR3 is 16 amino acids. CDR1 GTSNPN and CDR2 SVGIG come from the germline V gene (reference sequence). The CDR3 reads CAWIRIRRDRVNTIYF. The CDR3 DNA reads TGTGCCTGGATTCGTATACGCCGGGACAGGGTTAACACCATATATTTT.

V and J are TRBV28 and TRBJ1-6; D may be TRBD1 (5 bases). Trimming cost V 3 bases and J 9 bases, with 12 bases left between them. This CDR3 is built from 14 residues. CDR1 MDHEN and CDR2 SYDVKM come from the germline V gene. The CDR3 spells CASSLGRGGSPLHF. The CDR3 region has the DNA TGTGCCAGCAGTTTGGGGAGGGGCGGTTCACCCCTCCACTTT.

This clone has just a few counts. This chain joins TRBV5-6 and TRBJ1-6; tentatively, D is TRBD1 (5 bases). Germline V CDR1 and CDR2: SGHDT, YYEEEE. Trimming shortened V by 1 base and J by 9 bases, and 11 bases separated the two germline ends. This CDR3 has 14 residues. CDR3 nucleotide sequence: TGTGCCAGCAGCTTGTATGGGGCAGGTTCACCCCTCCACTTT. It codes for CASSLYGAGSPLHF.

V and J are TRBV7-3 and TRBJ2-3; no clear D gene. The CDR3 is made up of 15 amino acids. Germline V gives CDR1 SGHTA, CDR2 FQGTGA. The ends were cut back, 1 base at V and 0 bases at J, with 8 bases in the middle. CDR3 sequence reads: CASSLRVGSTDTQYF. The CDR3 DNA reads as TGTGCCAGCAGCTTAAGGGTAGGGAGCACAGATACGCAGTATTTT.

This clone was picked up one time. The chain joins TRBV7-9 to TRBJ2-7, with 7 bases identical to TRBD1. Germline CDR1 reads SEHNR; CDR2 reads FQNEAQ (reference sequence). Trimming took 5 bases from V and 0 from J; bases not matched to a gene: 4. This CDR3 is built from 14 residues. CDR3 nucleotides: TGTGCCAGCAGCGCCAGGACAGGCTCCTACGAGCAGTACTTC. The encoded protein is CASSARTGSYEQYF.

J is TRBJ2-7 and V is TRBV18, with unresolved D. Germline V gene sequence: CDR1 KGHSH, CDR2 LQKENI. The CDR3 consists of 13 residues. Trimming took 6 bases from V and 3 from J, leaving 12 bases between them. This chain's CDR3 is CASSPGVNYEQYF. The DNA of the CDR3 is TGTGCCAGCTCTCCTGGGGTAAACTACGAGCAGTACTTC.

The rearrangement links TRBV10-3 to TRBJ1-2; D ambiguous. This CDR3 contains 15 residues. Per germline, CDR1 ENHRY and CDR2 SYGVKD. Between the trimmed V and J ends, which lost 1 base and 5 bases, there was a span of 14 bases. The CDR3 loop is CAISELTGEPYGYTF. CDR3 nucleotides: TGTGCCATCAGTGAGTTGACGGGAGAACCTTATGGCTACACCTTC.

V is TRBV29-1 and J is TRBJ2-2; TRBD1 might be the D (5 bases). The V end lost 4 bases, the J end lost 0 bases, and 9 bases lay between the germline ends. The germline CDR1 and CDR2 sequences are SQVTM and ANQGSEA. The CDR3 loop spans 14 amino acids. The CDR3 sequence is CSVGTGTNTGELFF. In DNA form, the CDR3 reads TGCAGCGTTGGAACAGGAACGAACACCGGGGAGCTGTTTTTT.

Concerning this clone itself: Other nucleotide sequences in the sample specify the same CDR3. The CDR3 sequence: CASSLVGETQYF. CDR3 bases: TGCGCCAGCAGCTTGGTGGGGGAGACCCAGTACTTC. V and J are TRBV5-1 and TRBJ2-5; D ambiguous. Trimming shortened V by 0 bases and J by 5 bases, and 5 bases separated the two germline ends. The V gene's germline CDR1 is SGHRS and CDR2 YFSETQ. The CDR3 is 12 amino acids.

V gene TRBV5-1 combines with J gene TRBJ2-1; D is possibly TRBD1 (5 bases). The germline gives CDR1 SGHRS, CDR2 YFSETQ. This CDR3 spans 14 amino acids. V gave up 3 bases and J gave up 5 bases, with 12 bases separating them. CDR3 coding DNA: TGCGCCAGCAGCTCCATGACAGTCCACAATGAGCAGTTCTTC. It translates to CASSSMTVHNEQFF.